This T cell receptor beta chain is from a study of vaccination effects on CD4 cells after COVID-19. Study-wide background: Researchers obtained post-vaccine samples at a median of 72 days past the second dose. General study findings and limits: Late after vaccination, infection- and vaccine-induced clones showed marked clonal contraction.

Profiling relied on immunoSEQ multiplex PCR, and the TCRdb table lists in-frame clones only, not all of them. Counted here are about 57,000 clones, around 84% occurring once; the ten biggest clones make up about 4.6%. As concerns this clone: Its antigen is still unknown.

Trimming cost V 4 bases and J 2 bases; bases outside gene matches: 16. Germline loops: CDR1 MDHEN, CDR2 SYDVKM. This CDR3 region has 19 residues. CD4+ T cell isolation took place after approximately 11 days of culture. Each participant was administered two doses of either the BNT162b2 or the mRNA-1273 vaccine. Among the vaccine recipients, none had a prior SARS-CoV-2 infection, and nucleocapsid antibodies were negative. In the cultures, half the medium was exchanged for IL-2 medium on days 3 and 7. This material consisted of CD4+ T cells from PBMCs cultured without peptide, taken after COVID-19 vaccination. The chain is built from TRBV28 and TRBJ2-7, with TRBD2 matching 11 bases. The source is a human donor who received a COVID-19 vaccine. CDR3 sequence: CASSYPSGTSGQRTYEQYF. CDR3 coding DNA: TGTGCCAGCAGTTACCCCTCCGGGACTAGCGGCCAAAGGACCTACGAGCAGTACTTC.